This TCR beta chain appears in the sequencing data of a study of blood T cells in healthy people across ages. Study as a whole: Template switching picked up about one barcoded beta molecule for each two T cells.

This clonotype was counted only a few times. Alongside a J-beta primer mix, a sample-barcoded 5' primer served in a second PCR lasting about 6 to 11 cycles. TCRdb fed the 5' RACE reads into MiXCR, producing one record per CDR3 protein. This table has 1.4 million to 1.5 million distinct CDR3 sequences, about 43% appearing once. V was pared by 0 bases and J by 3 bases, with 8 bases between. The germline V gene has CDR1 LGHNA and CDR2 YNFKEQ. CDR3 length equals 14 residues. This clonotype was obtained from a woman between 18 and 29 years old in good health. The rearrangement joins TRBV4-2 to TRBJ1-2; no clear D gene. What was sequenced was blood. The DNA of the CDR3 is TGTGCCAGCAGCCAAGAGGCGGAGGACTATGGCTACACCTTC. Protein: CASSQEAEDYGYTF.